The 31 T cell receptor beta chains presented below share a single source sample, sequenced in a study of control samples from healthy donors and cancer patients. TCRdb keeps only in-frame clones here, not all; method: immunoSEQ multiplex PCR. The sample holds some 110,000 clones, approximately 92% seen once. Sequencing used PBMCs. The receptors shown here come from a woman between 45 and 65 years old with colorectal cancer.

V is TRBV5-1 and J is TRBJ1-1, with D perhaps TRBD1 (6 bases). In germline, CDR1 is SGHRS, CDR2 YFSETQ. The CDR3 is 14 amino acids. V shed 2 bases and J shed 0 bases, with 8 bases lying between them. The CDR3 reads CASSFRQVNTEAFF. The CDR3 bases are TGCGCCAGCAGCTTCAGACAGGTGAACACTGAAGCTTTCTTT.

The chain carries TRBV7-9 and TRBJ2-3; D remains unclear. The CDR3 contains 11 residues. V gave up 3 bases and J gave up 2 bases, with 0 bases separating them. Looked up from germline, CDR1 is SEHNR and CDR2 is FQNEAQ (reference sequence). The CDR3 sequence is CASSFTDTQYF. The CDR3 nucleotides read TGTGCCAGCAGCTTCACAGATACGCAGTATTTT.

The chain combines TRBV10-1 with TRBJ2-3; 7 bases are a match to TRBD1. Germline values: CDR1 WNHNN, CDR2 SYGVQD (reference sequence). V dropped 3 bases and J dropped 0; count of bases not matched to a gene: 6. The CDR3 loop spans 16 amino acids. Here the CDR3 DNA reads TGCGCCAGCAGTGAATCCAGGGGGACGAGCACAGATACGCAGTATTTT. This sequence encodes CASSESRGTSTDTQYF.

The V and J genes are TRBV5-1 and TRBJ2-3; 11 positions agree with TRBD2. This CDR3 contains 18 residues. CDR1 is SGHRS and CDR2 is YFSETQ in the germline V gene. V lost 5 bases, J lost 0 bases, and 11 bases stayed unmatched. The CDR3 DNA follows: TGCGCCAGCAGACCCGGTGTAGCGGGAGGGTCTAGCACAGATACGCAGTATTTT. This codes for CASRPGVAGGSSTDTQYF.

This chain uses TRBV5-1 with TRBJ2-6; 8 bases agree with TRBD1. The CDR3 covers 18 residues. Trimming cost V 0 bases and J 0 bases; bases outside gene matches: 5. Germline V CDR1 and CDR2: SGHRS, YFSETQ. The CDR3 sequence is CASSLAGTGFSGANVLTF. The CDR3, as DNA: TGCGCCAGCAGCTTGGCCGGGACAGGTTTCTCTGGGGCCAACGTCCTGACTTTC.

This clone came up once. The chain combines TRBV3-1 (or the pseudogene TRBV3-2) with TRBJ1-4; D not certain. The germline V gene has CDR1 LGHDT and CDR2 YNNKEL (reference sequence). V was pared by 2 bases and J by 8 bases, with 15 bases between. The CDR3 loop spans 15 amino acids. CDR3 in amino acids: CASSQRGDPGEKLFF. CDR3 nucleotides: TGTGCCAGCAGCCAACGGGGAGATCCGGGGGAAAAACTGTTTTTT.

This clone has a single count. The chain employs TRBV18 and TRBJ2-7, with 10 bases lining up with TRBD2. CDR3 length: 15 amino acids. Trimming cost V 2 bases and J 6 bases; bases outside gene matches: 7. CDR1 is KGHSH and CDR2 is LQKENI in the germline V gene. The CDR3 DNA is TGTGCCAGCTCACCAAGCTCTAGCGGGAGAGGCGAGCAGTACTTC. Translating it yields CASSPSSSGRGEQYF.

This sequence joins TRBV7-6 and TRBJ2-2; 7 nucleotides line up with TRBD1. The CDR3 spans 15 residues. The V segment lost 7 bases and the J segment 2 bases; nucleotides outside the gene matches: 7. The germline V gene has CDR1 SGHVS and CDR2 FNYEAQ. The CDR3 reads CASTPGQLNTGELFF. As DNA, the CDR3 is TGTGCCAGCACCCCGGGACAGCTTAACACCGGGGAGCTGTTTTTT.

The chain uses TRBV27 and TRBJ1-3, with 7 bases aligning to TRBD1. The CDR3 sequence is 14 residues long. The V and J ends lost 5 bases and 2 bases, in that order; junction bases with no gene match: 3. CDR1 is MNHEY and CDR2 is SMNVEV in the germline V gene (reference sequence). The CDR3 nucleotides read TGTGCCAGCAGTCCCGGGACAGCTGGAAACACCATATATTTT. It encodes CASSPGTAGNTIYF.

V usage is TRBV5-1 and J usage is TRBJ1-1, with D possibly TRBD1 on 6 matching bases. Looked up from germline, CDR1 is SGHRS and CDR2 is YFSETQ. The CDR3 sequence is 14 residues long. Trimming left V 5 bases short and J 3 bases short, with 14 bases between. The CDR3 DNA reads as TGCGCCAGCAGGTATACAGGGTTGGACACTGAAGCTTTCTTT. This sequence encodes CASRYTGLDTEAFF.

The chain links TRBV25-1 to TRBJ2-1; D call uncertain. Germline-derived CDR1 and CDR2 are MGHDK and SYGVNS. The CDR3 consists of 15 residues. V shed 4 bases and J shed 4 bases, with 14 bases lying between them. DNA for the CDR3: TGTGCCAGCAGTGTTGGCAGCCAGACTTACAATGAGCAGTTCTTC. Translation gives CASSVGSQTYNEQFF.

On this clone itself: This specimen includes other DNA sequences encoding the same CDR3. The chain carries TRBV5-1 and TRBJ1-1; D might be TRBD1 (5 bases). V was shortened by 5 bases and J by 5 bases, with 16 bases between the two germline ends. Germline assignment: CDR1 SGHRS and CDR2 YFSETQ. The CDR3 runs to 14 residues. The CDR3 DNA is TGCGCCAGCAGACCTGACGGCGGGGGAACTGAAGCTTTCTTT. Amino acid sequence: CASRPDGGGTEAFF.

This clone was observed a single time. The CDR3 sequence: CASSPQGTGNTIYF. The CDR3 coding sequence is TGTGCCAGCAGCCCACAGGGAACTGGAAACACCATATATTTT. The V and J genes are TRBV7-9 and TRBJ1-3, with a tentative D call TRBD1 (6 bases). Germline CDR1 reads SEHNR; CDR2 reads FQNEAQ (reference sequence). V was pared by 5 bases and J by 2 bases, with 10 bases between. This CDR3 contains 14 residues.

This chain joins TRBV5-4 and TRBJ2-5, with TRBD2 matching over 8 bases. Trimming took 0 bases from V and 1 from J; bases not matched to a gene: 5. Germline V lookup: CDR1 SGHNT, CDR2 YYREEE (reference sequence). The CDR3 contains 16 residues. CDR3 nucleotide sequence: TGTGCCAGCAGCTTGGTCGCCCGGGGGGGCCAAGAGACCCAGTACTTC. Its translation is CASSLVARGGQETQYF.

The chain recombines TRBV2 with TRBJ2-3, with TRBD2 as a possible D gene (5 bases). The CDR3 spans 14 residues. Germline V gives CDR1 SNHLY, CDR2 FYNNEI. Trimming left V 9 bases short and J 0 bases short, with 13 bases between. The CDR3 protein is CARGGGGSTDTQYF. In DNA form, the CDR3 reads TGTGCCAGGGGTGGCGGCGGGAGCACAGATACGCAGTATTTT.

The J gene is TRBJ1-6, the V gene TRBV18; D gene uncertain. Per the germline V gene, CDR1 is KGHSH and CDR2 is LQKENI. The V and J ends lost 3 bases and 9 bases respectively, with 9 bases between them. The CDR3 extends over 13 amino acids. The CDR3 protein is CASSPGGSSPLHF. The CDR3 coding sequence is TGTGCCAGCTCACCCGGCGGATCTTCACCCCTCCACTTT.

This clone has a count of ten or more. Other DNA sequences in the same sample also yield this CDR3. V gene TRBV12-3 or TRBV12-4 combines with J gene TRBJ1-1; D is undetermined. V was shortened by 0 bases and J by 3 bases, with 5 bases between the two germline ends. There are 13 residues in the CDR3. Written as DNA, the CDR3 is TGTGCCAGCAGTTTAGCGTCCTACACTGAAGCTTTCTTT. This sequence encodes CASSLASYTEAFF.

This clone was seen more than once but under ten times. The genes are TRBV10-3 and TRBJ1-2; no clear D. Trimming left V 8 bases short and J 8 bases short, with 18 bases between. Germline values: CDR1 ENHRY, CDR2 SYGVKD. This CDR3 is built from 13 residues. The CDR3, as DNA: TGTGCCATCGTCGCCTCCCTACGGGAAGGCTACACCTTC. Amino acids: CAIVASLREGYTF.

This clone was recorded only once. The chain recombines TRBV5-6 with TRBJ2-5; possible D gene TRBD1, 5 bases. The CDR3 loop spans 13 amino acids. Germline V gene lookup returns CDR1 SGHDT and CDR2 YYEEEE. With 3 bases removed from V and 7 bases from J, the gap between germline ends came to 13 bases. The CDR3 nucleotides read TGTGCCAGCAGCTCGGCAGGGTGGGTGACCCAGTACTTC. Encoded protein: CASSSAGWVTQYF.

This chain connects TRBV7-2 to TRBJ1-4; the D gene is possibly TRBD1 (5 bases). This CDR3 region has 13 residues. V gave up 8 bases and J gave up 14 bases, with 21 bases separating them. CDR1 is SGHTA and CDR2 is FQGNSA in the germline V gene. The CDR3 spells CASAWDGENWLFF. The CDR3 DNA follows: TGTGCCAGCGCCTGGGACGGGGAAAATTGGCTGTTTTTT.

The CDR3 DNA reads as TGCGCCAGCAGCTCAGGACTAACCTACGAGCAGTACTTC. It yields the protein CASSSGLTYEQYF. The chain combines TRBV5-1 with TRBJ2-7; tentative D call: TRBD2 (6 bases). Germline CDR1 SGHRS, CDR2 YFSETQ. The CDR3 spans 13 residues. Trimming cost V 3 bases and J 2 bases, with 9 bases left between them.

The table lists this clone with a few counts. The rearrangement uses TRBV28 and TRBJ2-4; D is undetermined. From germline, CDR1 is MDHEN and CDR2 SYDVKM. There are 16 residues in the CDR3. Trimming took 6 bases from V and 3 from J, leaving 18 bases between them. CDR3 nucleotide sequence: TGTGCCAGCAGCCGGACGCTAGACCGGGTCAAAAACATTCAGTACTTC. Its protein is CASSRTLDRVKNIQYF.

The chain employs TRBV10-3 and TRBJ2-7, with D maybe TRBD2 (5 bases). CDR3 length: 14 amino acids. V lost 0 bases to trimming and J lost 5 bases, with 11 bases between them. Germline CDR1 and CDR2: ENHRY and SYGVKD. CDR3 sequence: CAISESTSTHEQYF. The CDR3 nucleotides read TGTGCCATCAGTGAGTCAACTAGTACCCACGAGCAGTACTTC.

The chain combines TRBV19 with TRBJ1-5; D possibly corresponds to TRBD1 (6 bases). V was pared by 7 bases and J by 2 bases, with 18 bases between. The germline V gene encodes CDR1 LNHDA and CDR2 SQIVND (reference sequence). The CDR3 totals 16 residues. The CDR3 spells CASKIGGYYGNQPQHF. The CDR3 nucleotides are TGTGCCAGTAAAATAGGGGGATACTATGGCAATCAGCCCCAGCATTTT.

This clone was recorded once. The genes are TRBV15 and TRBJ2-7; TRBD1 or TRBD2 may be the D gene (6 bases each). Germline CDR1 and CDR2: LNHNV and YYDKDF (reference sequence). Deletions cut 4 bases from V and 5 bases from J, with 24 bases between. The CDR3 loop spans 17 amino acids. The CDR3: CATSIRGGGIRRNEQYF. The DNA of the CDR3 is TGTGCCACCAGCATCCGAGGAGGGGGGATCAGGAGGAACGAGCAGTACTTC.

The J gene is TRBJ2-4, the V gene TRBV19; D gene ambiguous. In germline, CDR1 is LNHDA, CDR2 SQIVND (reference sequence). V was trimmed by 7 bases and J by 2 bases, leaving 12 bases between them. The CDR3 length is 14 residues. CDR3 region: CASNSSVPKNIQYF. DNA for the CDR3: TGTGCCAGTAATTCAAGCGTTCCCAAAAACATTCAGTACTTC.

V and J are TRBV9 and TRBJ2-1; 8 nucleotides agree with TRBD2. The CDR3 sequence is 15 residues long. Germline V gene sequence: CDR1 SGDLS, CDR2 YYNGEE. V trimming: 0 bases; J trimming: 2 bases; junction bases outside the gene matches: 1. The chain's CDR3 is CASSVAGGPYNEQFF. In DNA form, the CDR3 reads TGTGCCAGCAGCGTAGCGGGAGGGCCCTACAATGAGCAGTTCTTC.

The chain recombines TRBV5-1 with TRBJ2-4; D may be TRBD2 (5 bases). Trimming took off 5 bases at V and 0 bases at J, with 18 bases between the two ends. The CDR3 consists of 17 residues. Germline values: CDR1 SGHRS, CDR2 YFSETQ. CDR3 residues: CASSLGWTATAKNIQYF. Here the CDR3 DNA reads TGCGCCAGCAGTCTGGGCTGGACTGCTACAGCCAAAAACATTCAGTACTTC.

This rearrangement joins TRBV6-1 to TRBJ1-2, with 7 bases lining up with TRBD1. Per the germline V gene, CDR1 is MNHNS and CDR2 is SASEGT. CDR3 size: 14 residues. Germline trimming cut 3 bases from V and 4 bases from J; bases unmatched to any gene: 5. In DNA form, the CDR3 reads TGTGCCAGCAGTGAGGGGGACAGCTTCTATGGCTACACCTTC. This encodes CASSEGDSFYGYTF.

The rearrangement links TRBV12-3 or TRBV12-4 to TRBJ1-3; D is uncertain. The CDR3 sequence is 13 residues long. The V gene lost 5 bases and the J gene lost 3 bases, with 8 bases spanning the gap. The CDR3 reads CASSLTLGNTIYF. The CDR3 region has the DNA TGTGCCAGCAGTCTGACACTTGGAAACACCATATATTTT.

This chain links TRBV3-1 (or the pseudogene TRBV3-2) with TRBJ2-7, with 9 bases matching TRBD2. Germline assignment: CDR1 LGHDT and CDR2 YNNKEL (reference sequence). This CDR3 spans 15 amino acids. V lost 0 bases to trimming and J lost 3 bases; unmatched junction nucleotides: 3. CDR3 sequence (DNA): TGTGCCAGCAGCCAAGATATAGCGGGAGTCTACGAGCAGTACTTC. Translation gives CASSQDIAGVYEQYF.